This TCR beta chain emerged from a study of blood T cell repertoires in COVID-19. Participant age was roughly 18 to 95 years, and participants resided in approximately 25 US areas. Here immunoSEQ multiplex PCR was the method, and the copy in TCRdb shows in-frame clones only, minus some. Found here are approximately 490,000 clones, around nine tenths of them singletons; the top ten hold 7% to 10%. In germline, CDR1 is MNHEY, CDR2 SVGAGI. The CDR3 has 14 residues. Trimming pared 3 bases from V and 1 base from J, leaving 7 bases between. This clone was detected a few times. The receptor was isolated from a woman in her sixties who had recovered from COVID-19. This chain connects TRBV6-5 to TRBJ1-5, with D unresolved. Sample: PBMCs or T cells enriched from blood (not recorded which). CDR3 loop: CASSYSSSNQPQHF. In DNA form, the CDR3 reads TGTGCCAGCAGTTATAGCAGCAGCAATCAGCCCCAGCATTTT.